The clone carrying this TCR beta chain is judged medium-sized (0.01 to 0.1%). The sample originates from a study of T cell changes during pregnancy in multiple sclerosis. Some clones are missing from TCRdb's copy, which holds only in-frame ones; the method was immunoSEQ multiplex PCR. Among 55,000 to 80,000 clones, over 85% were seen once, and the ten largest hold 3.2%. V was shortened by 5 bases and J by 4 bases, with 20 bases between the two germline ends. This CDR3 contains 16 residues. The germline V gene has CDR1 MNHEY and CDR2 SMNVEV (reference sequence). The receptor was derived from a female donor with multiple sclerosis, enrolled in a pregnancy study. The rearrangement joins TRBV27 to TRBJ2-5; TRBD2 is a possible D gene (7 bases). The specimen was CD8+ T cells from peripheral blood mononuclear cells, collected in the second trimester of pregnancy. In DNA, the CDR3 is TGTGCCAGCAGTGGGGGCGGGGGCGGGAGCACAGAGACCCAGTACTTC. Amino acids: CASSGGGGGSTETQYF.